This TCR beta chain comes out of a study of T cell clones after liver transplantation. Across the whole study: Samples came pre-transplant, pre-randomization before withdrawal, and post-randomization after withdrawal ended. The study, taken as a whole, reports: Post-transplant, graft-donor-reactive CD4 TCRbeta sequences in blood dropped significantly in 5 of 8 subjects.

The germline CDR1 and CDR2 sequences are SGHKS and YYEKEE (reference sequence). There are 15 residues in the CDR3. Trimming removed 6 bases at V and 1 base at J, with 14 bases between. On this clone: What it binds is unknown.

TCRdb keeps only in-frame clones here, not all; method: immunoSEQ multiplex PCR. The table lists some 61,000 clones, 60% to 75% of them singletons. The sequencing here drew on CD4+ T cells from blood, taken at the 22-month timepoint. The V gene is TRBV5-5, the J gene TRBJ1-5, with D perhaps TRBD1 (6 bases). The TCR sequence derives from a human patient who received a liver transplant. Some T cells may be provided by the graft donor. The CDR3 spells CASKRTGISNQPQHF. The CDR3 DNA sequence: TGTGCCAGCAAACGTACAGGGATCAGCAATCAGCCCCAGCATTTT.